This TCR beta chain was sequenced in a study of a mutant IDH1 vaccine in newly diagnosed glioma (dated by TCRdb to about 2021). For context, the study as a whole: The roughly 30 treated patients were around 60% male and approximately 40% female, with a mean age of approximately 38 years. Prior to enrollment, standard therapy consisting of radiotherapy alone, temozolomide alone, or radiochemotherapy with temozolomide had been administered to patients, with the combination being received by most patients. Peripheral blood samples were drawn at six visits, namely V03 (baseline), V05, V07, V10, V12 and V13. For exploratory analyses, longitudinal TCRB deep sequencing was carried out in 25 to 30 treated patients wherever samples were available.

With respect to this clone: The antigen it recognizes is unknown. No clone much larger than this one lies a single base away; base qualities are absent.

The time point tag for this specimen amounts to: baseline, week 1 (first vaccination visit). Read against the paper, the sample's treatment or condition label means: pre-vaccination baseline after standard-of-care therapy. Newly diagnosed WHO grade 3 or 4 IDH1-mutant astrocytomas showing loss of nuclear ATRX were present in the donors. The samples were drawn from NOA16, a multicentre, single-arm, open-label phase I trial in Germany that tested a mutant IDH1 peptide vaccine in humans for the first time. Blood drawn at visit V03 was used as the baseline sample for immunogenicity testing. The DNeasy Blood and Tissue Kit was used to extract genomic DNA from EDTA blood for TCRB sequencing. The library came from the immunoSEQ multiplex PCR assay. Following the manufacturer's protocol, the hsTCRB Kit was used to amplify rearranged TCR beta chain sequences. An Illumina MiSeq was used to sequence the TCRB libraries. The study's processing was this. Demultiplexing, trimming and gene mapping were performed with the kit vendor's proprietary platform. Not all clones reach the TCRdb copy of this immuneACCESS table, which keeps in-frame sequences only. Checked studies attribute under half of the gap to unresolved V genes and leave the rest unexplained. V and J calls and clone size come straight from that table; D and trimming were deduced from the DNA. The sample table shows 75,000 to 100,000 clones, and roughly 80% are seen once. The ten largest clones capture 5% to 5.5% of the sample.

The full study reports these points: Pseudoprogression seemed to be unrelated to changes in the top peripheral T cell clonotypes found by TCRB sequencing. It was noted by the authors that analyses of patient blood samples could not be reproduced owing to sample limitations. Selection of PBMC samples for TCRB deep sequencing was based on availability. Vaccine-induced immune responses across multiple MHC alleles were detected in 90% to 95% of patients.

Trimming removed 2 bases from V and 5 bases from J, leaving 7 bases between the germline ends. Spanning cysteine to phenylalanine, the CDR3 consists of 14 amino acids. Solely the CDR3 DNA is kept, with 42 bases framed from the first base. Via the germline V gene, CDR1 is MNHEY and CDR2 SVGAGI. The source is a man aged 40-49 years with glioma. Some clones in this sample may be carry-over from other donors' samples. Rearrangement joined TRBV6-5 to TRBJ1-6, with TRBD1 tentatively as D gene (5 bases match). This specimen consisted of PBMCs, obtained from a glioma patient treated with radiotherapy, temozolomide or both. DNA sequence: TGTGCCAGCAGTTACGGGACGGATAATTCACCCCTCCACTTT. Protein translation: CASSYGTDNSPLHF.